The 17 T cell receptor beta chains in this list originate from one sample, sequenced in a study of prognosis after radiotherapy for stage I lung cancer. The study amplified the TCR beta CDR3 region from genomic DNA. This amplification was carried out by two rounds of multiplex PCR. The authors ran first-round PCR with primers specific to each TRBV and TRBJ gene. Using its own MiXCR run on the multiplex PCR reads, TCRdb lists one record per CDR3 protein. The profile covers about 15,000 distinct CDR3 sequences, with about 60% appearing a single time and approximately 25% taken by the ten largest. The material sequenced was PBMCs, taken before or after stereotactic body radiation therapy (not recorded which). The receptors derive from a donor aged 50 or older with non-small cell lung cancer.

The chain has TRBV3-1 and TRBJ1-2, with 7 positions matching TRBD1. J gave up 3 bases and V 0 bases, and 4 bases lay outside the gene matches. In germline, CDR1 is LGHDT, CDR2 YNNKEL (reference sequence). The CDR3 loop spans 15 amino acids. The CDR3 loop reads CASSQDEGADYGYTF. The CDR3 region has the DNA TGTGCCAGCAGCCAAGACGAGGGGGCGGACTATGGCTACACCTTC. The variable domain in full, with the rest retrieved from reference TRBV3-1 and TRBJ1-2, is DTAVSQTPKYLVTQMGNDKSIKCEQNLGHDTMYWYKQDSKKFLKIMFSYNNKELIINETVPNRFSPKSPDKAHLNLHINSLELGDSAVYFCASSQDEGADYGYTFGSGTRLTVV.

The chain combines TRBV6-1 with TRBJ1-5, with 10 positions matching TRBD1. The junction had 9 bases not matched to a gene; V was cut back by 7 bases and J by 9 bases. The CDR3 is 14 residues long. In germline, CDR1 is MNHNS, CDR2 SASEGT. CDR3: CASNTGTGVGPQHF. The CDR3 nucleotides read TGTGCCAGCAACACCGGGACAGGGGTCGGGCCCCAGCATTTT.

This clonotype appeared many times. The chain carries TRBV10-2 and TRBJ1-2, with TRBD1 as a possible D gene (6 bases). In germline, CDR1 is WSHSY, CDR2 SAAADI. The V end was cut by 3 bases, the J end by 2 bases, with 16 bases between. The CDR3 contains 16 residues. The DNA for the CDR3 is TGCGCCAGCAGTGATTGGGCAGGGGCGATCAACTATGGCTACACCTTC. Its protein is CASSDWAGAINYGYTF.

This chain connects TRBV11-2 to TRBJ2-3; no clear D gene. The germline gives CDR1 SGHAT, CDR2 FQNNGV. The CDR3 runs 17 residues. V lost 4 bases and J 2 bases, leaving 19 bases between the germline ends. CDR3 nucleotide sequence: TGTGCCAGCAGCTCCCGACCTACTCGCCACATCACAGATACGCAGTATTTT. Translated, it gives CASSSRPTRHITDTQYF. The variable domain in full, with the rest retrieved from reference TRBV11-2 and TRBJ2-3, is EAGVAQSPRYKIIEKRQSVAFWCNPISGHATLYWYQQILGQGPKLLIQFQNNGVVDDSQLPKDRFSAERLKGVDSTLKIQPAKLEDSAVYLCASSSRPTRHITDTQYFGPGTRLTVL.

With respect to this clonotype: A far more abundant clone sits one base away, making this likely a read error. CDR3 protein: CASSEQGETQFF. CDR3 coding DNA: TGTGCCAGCAGTGAACAAGGAGAGACCCAGTTCTTC. This chain links TRBV12-3 or TRBV12-4 with TRBJ2-1, with D unresolved. The CDR3 runs to 12 residues. V gave up 5 bases and J gave up 13 bases, with 15 bases separating them.

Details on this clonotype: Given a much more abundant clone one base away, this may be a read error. The chain's CDR3 is CASSSNYRGVNEQYF. For the CDR3, the DNA is TGTGCCAGCAGTAGCAATTACAGGGGGGTTAACGAGCAGTACTTC. J is TRBJ2-7 and V is TRBV6-2 or TRBV6-3; TRBD1 matches at 8 bases. Per the germline V gene, CDR1 is MNHEY and CDR2 is SVGEGT. There are 15 residues in the CDR3. J was trimmed by 5 bases and V by 5 bases; bases with no gene match: 11.

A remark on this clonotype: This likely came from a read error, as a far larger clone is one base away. The CDR3 sequence: CASSSSVTSSSYNEQFF. In DNA, the CDR3 is TGTGCCAGCAGCTCCTCCGTGACTTCCTCCTCCTACAATGAGCAGTTCTTC. The rearrangement joins TRBV7-9 to TRBJ2-1; D not resolved. The germline V gene encodes CDR1 SEHNR and CDR2 FQNEAQ (reference sequence). V was trimmed by 4 bases and J by 0 bases, leaving 16 bases between them. The CDR3 extends over 17 amino acids.

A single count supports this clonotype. The CDR3 DNA reads as TGTGCCAGCAGTTCTGGGCTGAATTCACCCCTCCACTTT. It is translated as CASSSGLNSPLHF. The V and J genes are TRBV27 and TRBJ1-6; D gene uncertain. Trimming stripped 4 bases from V and 7 bases from J, with 8 bases between. The CDR3 is 13 amino acids. The V gene's germline CDR1 is MNHEY and CDR2 SMNVEV (reference sequence).

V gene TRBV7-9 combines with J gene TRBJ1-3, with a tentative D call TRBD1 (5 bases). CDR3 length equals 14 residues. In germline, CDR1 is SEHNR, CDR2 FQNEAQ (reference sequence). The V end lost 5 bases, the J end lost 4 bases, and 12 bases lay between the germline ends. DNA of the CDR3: TGTGCCAGCAGCCCCAGGGTAGGGGGAAACACCATATATTTT. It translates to CASSPRVGGNTIYF.

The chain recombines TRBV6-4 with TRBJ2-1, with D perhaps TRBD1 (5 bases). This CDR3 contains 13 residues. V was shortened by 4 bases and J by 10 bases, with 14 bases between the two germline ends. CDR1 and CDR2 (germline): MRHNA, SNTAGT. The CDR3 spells CASSASETEEQFF. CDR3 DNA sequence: TGTGCCAGCAGTGCATCCGAGACAGAAGAGCAGTTCTTC.

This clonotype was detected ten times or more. The CDR3 nucleotides read TGTGCCAGCAGCCAATCTCGGACGGGGACTGAAGCTTTCTTT. This encodes CASSQSRTGTEAFF. The V and J genes are TRBV14 and TRBJ1-1; D gene uncertain. The germline gives CDR1 SGHDN, CDR2 FVKESK. The CDR3 runs to 14 residues. V was clipped by 2 bases and J by 5 bases, with 12 bases between them.

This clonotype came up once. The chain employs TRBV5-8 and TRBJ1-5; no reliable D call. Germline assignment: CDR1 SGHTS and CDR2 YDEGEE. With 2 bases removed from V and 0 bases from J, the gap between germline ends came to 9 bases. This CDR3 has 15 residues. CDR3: CASSFSQHSNQPQHF. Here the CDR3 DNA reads TGTGCCAGCAGCTTTAGCCAGCATAGCAATCAGCCCCAGCATTTT. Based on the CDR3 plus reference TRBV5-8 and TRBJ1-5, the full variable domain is EAGVTQSPTHLIKTRGQQATLRCSPISGHTSVYWYQQALGLGLQFLLWYDEGEERNRGNFPPRFSGRQFPNYSSELNVNALELEDSALYLCASSFSQHSNQPQHFGDGTRLSIL.

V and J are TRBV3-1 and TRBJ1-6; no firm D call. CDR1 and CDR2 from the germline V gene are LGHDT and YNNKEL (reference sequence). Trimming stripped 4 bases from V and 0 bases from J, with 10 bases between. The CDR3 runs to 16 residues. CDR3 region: CASSPTESSYNSPLHF. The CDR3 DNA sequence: TGTGCCAGCAGCCCTACAGAAAGCTCCTATAATTCACCCCTCCACTTT.

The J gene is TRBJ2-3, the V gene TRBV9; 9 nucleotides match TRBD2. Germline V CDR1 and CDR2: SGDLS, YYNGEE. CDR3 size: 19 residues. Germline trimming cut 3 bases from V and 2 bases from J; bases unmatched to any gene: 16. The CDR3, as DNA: TGTGCCAGCAGCGCCTCAACAGTAGCGGGAGTTCGGAACACAGATACGCAGTATTTT. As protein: CASSASTVAGVRNTDTQYF.

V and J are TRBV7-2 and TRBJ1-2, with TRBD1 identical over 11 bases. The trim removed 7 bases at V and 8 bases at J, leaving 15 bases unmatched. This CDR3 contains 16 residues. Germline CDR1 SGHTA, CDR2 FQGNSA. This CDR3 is CASTSMGGQGAFGYTF. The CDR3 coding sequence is TGTGCCAGCACCTCGATGGGTGGACAGGGGGCGTTCGGCTACACCTTC.

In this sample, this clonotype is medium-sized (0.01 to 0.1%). In DNA, the CDR3 is TGTGCCAGCAGCTTAGTTCCAGGGGGAGGAAATGAGCAGTTCTTC. It is translated as CASSLVPGGGNEQFF. The chain is built from TRBV11-3 and TRBJ2-1, with a possible D match to TRBD1 (7 bases). V was trimmed by 1 base and J by 7 bases, leaving 14 bases between them. Per the germline V gene, CDR1 is SGHNT and CDR2 is YENEEA. The CDR3 is 15 residues long.

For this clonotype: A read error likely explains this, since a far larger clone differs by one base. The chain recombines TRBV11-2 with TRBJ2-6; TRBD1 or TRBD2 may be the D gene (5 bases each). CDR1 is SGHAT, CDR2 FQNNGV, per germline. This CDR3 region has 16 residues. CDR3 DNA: TGTGCCAGCAGCGCCCGGGACCGTTCTGGGTCCAACGTCCTGACTTTC. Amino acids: CASSARDRSGSNVLTF.